This TCR beta chain was sequenced during a study of memory CD4+ T cells and cytomegalovirus serostatus. Study-wide results and limits: About 40% of the roughly 150 known CMV-associated TCRbeta sequences appeared in CD4+ memory.

The sort gate was single viable CD3+CD4+CD8-CD45RO+ cells for memory CD4+ T cells. CD4+ T cells were isolated by positive magnetic selection. This clone has only a few counts. Antigen specificity is unknown. V was trimmed by 0 bases and J by 5 bases, leaving 7 bases between them. The CDR3 consists of 13 residues. Germline CDR1 and CDR2: SGHDN and FVKESK. Assay used: immunoSEQ multiplex PCR; TCRdb lists only in-frame clones, some missing. In the table there are roughly 48,000 clones, about 80% of which are singletons. The chain links TRBV14 to TRBJ1-2; D unclear. Material: memory CD4+ T cells from blood. The TCR comes from an adult in good health and CMV-seropositive. The CDR3 bases are TGTGCCAGCAGCCAAGATTACAGTTATGGCTACACCTTC. Translated: CASSQDYSYGYTF.